This entry concerns a single TCR beta chain. The antigen remains unidentified. Clones were read by immunoSEQ multiplex PCR, and TCRdb kept only the in-frame ones, dropping some. The sample includes 1.4 million or so clones, just under 99% seen only once; the top ten take over 0.3%. Trimming removed 3 bases at V and 1 base at J, with 12 bases between. CDR1 MNHEY and CDR2 SMNVEV come from the germline V gene (reference sequence). CDR3 length equals 16 residues. The sample is drawn from a study of shared clonotypes between healthy human individuals. Study-wide results and caveats: Few donors limited the genetic and exposure-history diversity represented. The sole specimen, blood, was sampled, and tissue repertoires likely differ. The naive CD4 repertoires of a few donors were compared, and approximately 5.3% of clonotypes were shared. The study generally estimated greater richness for naive than memory subsets.

The chain uses TRBV27 and TRBJ2-2, with D tentatively TRBD1 (5 bases). The receptor was isolated from a man younger than 45 in good health. Sequencing was carried out using naive CD4+ T cells sorted from blood. This sample's subset: CD45RA+ positively selected. The DNA for the CDR3 is TGTGCCAGCAGTTTTCTGGGGCAGGGGAACACCGGGGAGCTGTTTTTT. It encodes CASSFLGQGNTGELFF.